Listed below are T cell receptor beta chains from one sample, sequenced in a study of cytomegalovirus exposure and HLA in healthy donors. The table came from immunoSEQ multiplex PCR; TCRdb's copy has only in-frame clones and leaves some out. This sample carries about 110,000 clones, nearly 70% of them seen once, and the ten largest clones take about 5%. Sequenced: PBMCs. The receptors were gathered from an older woman in good health and CMV-seropositive. Each CDR3 is given with its conserved first and last residue. A D gene is named only where the DNA matches it firmly. Rows may omit the clone size; those that give it use once, few, many or a size class.

v_gene	j_gene	d_gene	abundance	CDR3aa	CDR3nt
TRBV5-1	TRBJ1-2	TRBD1	.	CASSYDRGQGNYGYTF	TGCGCCAGCAGCTACGATCGGGGACAGGGGAACTATGGCTACACCTTC
TRBV9	TRBJ2-5	.	.	CASSASNQETQYF	TGTGCCAGCAGCGCTAGCAACCAAGAGACCCAGTACTTC
TRBV29-1	TRBJ1-1	.	once	CSVELRGRDGEAFF	TGCAGCGTGGAACTTAGGGGGAGGGACGGGGAAGCTTTCTTT
TRBV4-1	TRBJ2-7	TRBD2	.	CASSQLAGDFYEQYF	TGCGCCAGCAGCCAATTAGCGGGGGATTTTTACGAGCAGTACTTC
TRBV29-1	TRBJ2-1	.	.	CSGREKIHEQFF	TGCAGCGGAAGGGAGAAAATCCATGAGCAGTTCTTC
TRBV7-2	TRBJ2-1	.	.	CASSLVAGAYNEQFF	TGTGCCAGCAGCTTAGTGGCAGGGGCCTACAATGAGCAGTTCTTC
TRBV6-1	TRBJ1-2	.	.	CASTRGIYGYTF	TGTGCCAGCACCCGGGGGATCTATGGCTACACCTTC
TRBV6-1	TRBJ2-1	TRBD1	.	CASRRRGPYNEQFF	TGTGCCAGTCGGCGCAGGGGGCCCTACAATGAGCAGTTCTTC
TRBV15	TRBJ2-1	TRBD2	.	CATSRPGGGYYNEQFF	TGTGCCACCAGCAGGCCAGGCGGGGGGTACTACAATGAGCAGTTCTTC
TRBV7-2	TRBJ2-3	TRBD2	.	CASSLAGSGVTDTQYF	TGTGCCAGCAGCTTAGCGGGTAGCGGGGTCACAGATACGCAGTATTTT
TRBV19	TRBJ1-2	.	.	CASSMDWPYGYTF	TGTGCCAGTAGTATGGACTGGCCCTATGGCTACACCTTC
TRBV6-5	TRBJ2-7	TRBD1	.	CASRRDRGSYEQYF	TGTGCCAGCAGACGGGACAGGGGCTCCTACGAGCAGTACTTC
TRBV19	TRBJ1-2	.	.	CASSRPANYGYTF	TGTGCCAGTAGTCGTCCAGCGAACTATGGCTACACCTTC
TRBV5-1	TRBJ2-7	TRBD1	few	CASSTTDRGVYEQYF	TGCGCCAGCAGCACAACGGACAGGGGGGTCTACGAGCAGTACTTC
TRBV13	TRBJ1-1	.	.	CASSLVRNTEAFF	TGTGCCAGCAGCTTAGTCAGGAACACTGAAGCTTTCTTT
TRBV2	TRBJ1-2	TRBD1	few	CASSAGQGIDGYTF	TGTGCCAGCAGTGCCGGACAGGGGATAGATGGCTACACCTTC
TRBV10-1	TRBJ2-2	TRBD2	.	CASSEGLAGANTGELFF	TGCGCCAGCAGTGAGGGACTAGCGGGGGCGAACACCGGGGAGCTGTTTTTT